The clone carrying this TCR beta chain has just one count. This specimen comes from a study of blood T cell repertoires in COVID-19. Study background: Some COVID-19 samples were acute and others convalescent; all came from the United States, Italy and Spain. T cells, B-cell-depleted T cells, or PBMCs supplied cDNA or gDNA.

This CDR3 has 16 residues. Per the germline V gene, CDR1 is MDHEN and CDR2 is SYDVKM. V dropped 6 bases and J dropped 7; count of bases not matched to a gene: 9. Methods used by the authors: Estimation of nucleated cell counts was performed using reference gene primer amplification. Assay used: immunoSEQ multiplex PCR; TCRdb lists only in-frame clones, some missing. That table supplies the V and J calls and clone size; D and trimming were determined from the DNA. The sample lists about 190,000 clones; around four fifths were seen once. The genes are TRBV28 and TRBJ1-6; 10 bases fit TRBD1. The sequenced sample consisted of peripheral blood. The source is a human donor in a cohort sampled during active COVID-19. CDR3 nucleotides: TGTGCCAGCAGACGCCCGGGACAGGGGAGGAATTCACCCCTCCACTTT. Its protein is CASRRPGQGRNSPLHF.